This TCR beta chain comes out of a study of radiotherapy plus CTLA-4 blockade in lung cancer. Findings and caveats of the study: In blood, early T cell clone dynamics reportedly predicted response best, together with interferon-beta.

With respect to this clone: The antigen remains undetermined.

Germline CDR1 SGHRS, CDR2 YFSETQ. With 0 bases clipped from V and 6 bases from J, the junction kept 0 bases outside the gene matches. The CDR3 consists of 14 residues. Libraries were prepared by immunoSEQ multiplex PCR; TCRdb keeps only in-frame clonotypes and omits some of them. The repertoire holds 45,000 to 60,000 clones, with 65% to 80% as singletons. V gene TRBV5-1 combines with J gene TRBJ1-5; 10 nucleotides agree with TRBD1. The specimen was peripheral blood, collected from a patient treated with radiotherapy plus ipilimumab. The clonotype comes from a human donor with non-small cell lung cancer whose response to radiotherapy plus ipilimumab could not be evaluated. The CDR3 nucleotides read TGCGCCAGCAGCTTGGGGACAGGGGGTCAGCCCCAGCATTTT. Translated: CASSLGTGGQPQHF.